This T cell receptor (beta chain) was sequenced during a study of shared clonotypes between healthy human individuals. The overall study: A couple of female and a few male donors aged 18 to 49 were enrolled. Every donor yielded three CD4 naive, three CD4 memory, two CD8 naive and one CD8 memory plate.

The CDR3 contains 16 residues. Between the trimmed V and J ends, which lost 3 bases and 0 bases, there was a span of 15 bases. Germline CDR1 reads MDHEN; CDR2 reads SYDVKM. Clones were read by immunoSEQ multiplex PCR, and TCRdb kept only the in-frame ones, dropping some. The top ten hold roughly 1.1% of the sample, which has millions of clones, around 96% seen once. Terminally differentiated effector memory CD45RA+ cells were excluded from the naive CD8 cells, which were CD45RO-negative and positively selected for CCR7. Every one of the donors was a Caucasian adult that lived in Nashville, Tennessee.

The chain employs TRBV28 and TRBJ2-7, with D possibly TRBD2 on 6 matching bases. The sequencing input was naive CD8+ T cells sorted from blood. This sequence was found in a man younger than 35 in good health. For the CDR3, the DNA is TGTGCCAGCAGTTTGGACTCCGGAGGGACCTCCTACGAGCAGTACTTC. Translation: CASSLDSGGTSYEQYF.